This TCR beta chain was recovered during a study of T cells in Graves' hyperthyroidism and ophthalmopathy. Between the trimmed V and J ends, which lost 5 bases and 8 bases, there was a span of 19 bases. This CDR3 is 14 amino acids long. Germline V gene data show CDR1 as DFQATT and CDR2 as SNEGSKA (reference sequence). It was RNA transcripts that yielded the amplified TCR beta CDR3 regions. When the TCR CDR3 underwent first-round RT-PCR, the HTBI primer set was used. TCRdb redid the calling of the multiplex PCR reads with MiXCR, one entry per CDR3 protein. The sample records fewer than 900,000 distinct CDR3 sequences, over 15% being singletons.

This sequence was found in a man aged 18 to 29 with Graves' hyperthyroidism. This sequence joins TRBV20-1 and TRBJ1-5, with a possible D match to TRBD1 (5 bases). The sample was blood. The CDR3 nucleotides are TGCAGTGCTGGCAACGCGGACGGGGCCGAGCCCCAGCATTTT. It is translated as CSAGNADGAEPQHF.